The 14 T cell receptor beta chains in this list originate from one sample, sequenced in a study of shared clonotypes between healthy human individuals. The data were produced by immunoSEQ multiplex PCR, yet TCRdb's version contains in-frame clones alone and is incomplete. The sample yields around 600,000 clones, 95% to 98% seen once. Material: naive CD4+ T cells sorted from blood. Stated subset: CD45RA+ positively selected. Receptors were obtained from a woman aged 25-40 years in good health.

This sequence joins TRBV27 and TRBJ1-1; no reliable D call. Per germline, CDR1 MNHEY and CDR2 SMNVEV (reference sequence). The CDR3 is 15 amino acids. Trimming stripped 6 bases from V and 1 base from J, with 15 bases between. The chain's CDR3 is CASRLLTRANTEAFF. CDR3 DNA sequence: TGTGCCAGCAGACTATTAACCCGGGCGAACACTGAAGCTTTCTTT.

This rearrangement joins TRBV7-8 to TRBJ1-4, with D unresolved. This CDR3 is 15 amino acids long. Germline V gene sequence: CDR1 SGHVS, CDR2 FQNEAQ. The V gene lost 2 bases and the J gene lost 2 bases, with 9 bases spanning the gap. In DNA, the CDR3 is TGTGCCAGCAGCTTAAGCCTGTCGACTAATGAAAAACTGTTTTTT. Amino acid sequence: CASSLSLSTNEKLFF.

This clone was picked up one time. This chain links TRBV7-2 with TRBJ1-2; no clear D gene. V gave up 2 bases and J gave up 5 bases, with 6 bases separating them. The germline CDR1 and CDR2 sequences are SGHTA and FQGNSA. The CDR3 length is 12 residues. Written as DNA, the CDR3 is TGTGCCAGCAGCTTATTAGAATATGGCTACACCTTC. Translating it yields CASSLLEYGYTF.

The gene calls are TRBV6-6 and TRBJ2-5, with no clear D. Judging by the DNA end, TRBJ2-7 fits better; the J call may be wrong. The CDR3 has 15 residues. CDR1 is MNHNY, CDR2 SVGAGI, per germline (reference sequence). The CDR3 loop is CASSFLSSLPYEQYF. The CDR3 DNA sequence: TGTGCCAGCAGTTTTTTGTCCTCTCTACCCTACGAGCAGTACTTC.

This clone showed up just once. The rearrangement links TRBV27 to TRBJ2-5, with 9 nucleotides matching TRBD2. J gave up 3 bases and V 6 bases, and 5 bases lay outside the gene matches. This CDR3 region has 14 residues. Germline V gene data show CDR1 as MNHEY and CDR2 as SMNVEV (reference sequence). The CDR3 DNA reads TGTGCCAGCAGAAAAGCGGGAGGTGAAGAGACCCAGTACTTC. As protein: CASRKAGGEETQYF.

This chain connects TRBV2 to TRBJ2-1; possible D gene TRBD1, 5 bases. Germline-derived CDR1 and CDR2 are SNHLY and FYNNEI. V gave up 8 bases and J gave up 7 bases, with 12 bases separating them. This CDR3 has 12 amino acids. CDR3 sequence reads: CASQGPANEQFF. The CDR3, as DNA: TGTGCCAGCCAGGGCCCAGCAAATGAGCAGTTCTTC.

The V gene is TRBV19, the J gene TRBJ2-7, with D maybe TRBD2 (6 bases). The CDR3 loop spans 14 amino acids. V was cut by 10 bases and J by 0 bases, with 16 bases left in between. The germline CDR1 and CDR2 sequences are LNHDA and SQIVND (reference sequence). The CDR3 spells CATSESGVSYEQYF. CDR3 in DNA: TGTGCCACCTCGGAATCGGGAGTCTCCTACGAGCAGTACTTC.

The chain carries TRBV28 and TRBJ2-5; D gene ambiguous. V lost 8 bases, J lost 0 bases, and 10 bases lay in between. Germline V gene data show CDR1 as MDHEN and CDR2 as SYDVKM. CDR3 length: 13 residues. The CDR3 region has the DNA TGTGCCAGCGGGCGAAAGTACCAAGAGACCCAGTACTTC. Amino acids: CASGRKYQETQYF. Full variable domain (remainder filled in from reference TRBV28 and TRBJ2-5): DVKVTQSSRYLVKRTGEKVFLECVQDMDHENMFWYRQDPGLGLRLIYFSYDVKMKEKGDIPEGYSVSREKKERFSLILESASTNQTSMYLCASGRKYQETQYFGPGTRLLVL.

The J gene is TRBJ2-7, the V gene TRBV7-9; 9 bases line up with TRBD1. The J segment lost 0 bases and the V segment lost 6 bases, leaving 12 bases of the junction unmatched. The CDR3 extends over 17 amino acids. CDR1 and CDR2 (germline): SEHNR, FQNEAQ (reference sequence). The CDR3 bases are TGTGCCAGCAGAAATGGTCCGGGACAGGGAACCTCCTACGAGCAGTACTTC. Translation: CASRNGPGQGTSYEQYF.

The rearrangement uses TRBV5-6 and TRBJ2-2; the D gene could be TRBD1 or TRBD2 (5 bases each). Trimming cost V 0 bases and J 4 bases, with 13 bases left between them. This CDR3 comprises 16 residues. Germline loops: CDR1 SGHDT, CDR2 YYEEEE. DNA of the CDR3: TGTGCCAGCAGCTTGGCGGGACCTCATATCACCGGGGAGCTGTTTTTT. Translation: CASSLAGPHITGELFF.

V is TRBV2 and J is TRBJ1-2, with D perhaps matching TRBD1 (5 bases). The V end was cut by 3 bases, the J end by 8 bases, with 13 bases between. Germline V gene sequence: CDR1 SNHLY, CDR2 FYNNEI. The CDR3 is made up of 13 amino acids. This CDR3 reads CASSETGERGYTF. In DNA form, the CDR3 reads TGTGCCAGCAGTGAGACGGGGGAGCGAGGCTACACCTTC.

The rearrangement links TRBV7-8 to TRBJ2-1, with D hard to call. The V gene lost 7 bases and the J gene lost 6 bases, with 13 bases spanning the gap. CDR3 length: 13 residues. CDR1 is SGHVS, CDR2 FQNEAQ, per germline. The CDR3 loop is CASTNEKVNEQFF. CDR3 DNA: TGTGCCAGCACCAACGAAAAGGTCAATGAGCAGTTCTTC.

This chain joins TRBV7-2 and TRBJ1-5, with 9 bases that match TRBD1. Germline CDR1 and CDR2: SGHTA and FQGNSA. This CDR3 is built from 17 residues. The trim removed 5 bases at V and 5 bases at J, leaving 13 bases unmatched. CDR3 bases: TGTGCCAGCAGCGAGCCGACAGGGGGTAGGGTATATCAGCCCCAGCATTTT. Translated, it gives CASSEPTGGRVYQPQHF. Full variable domain (missing parts from reference TRBV7-2 and TRBJ1-5): GAGVSQSPSNKVTEKGKDVELRCDPISGHTALYWYRQSLGQGLEFLIYFQGNSAPDKSGLPSDRFSAERTGGSVSTLTIQRTQQEDSAVYLCASSEPTGGRVYQPQHFGDGTRLSIL.

V and J are TRBV13 and TRBJ1-2; possibly TRBD1 for D (5 bases). Trimming removed 6 bases from V and 5 bases from J, with 13 bases in between. CDR1 and CDR2 from the germline V gene are PRHDT and FYEKMQ (reference sequence). The CDR3 contains 13 residues. This CDR3 reads CASRQPQGYGYTF. The CDR3 bases are TGTGCCAGCAGACAACCTCAGGGATATGGCTACACCTTC.